This T cell receptor beta chain appears in the sequencing data of a study of post-analysis software for immune sequencing data. For the study at large: Disease courses included relapsing-remitting, secondary progressive and progressive-relapsing multiple sclerosis.

Points on this clonotype: What it binds is not known.

V gave up 0 bases and J gave up 4 bases, with 12 bases separating them. The length of the CDR3 is 16 residues. CDR1 is MGHRA, CDR2 YSYEKL, per germline. Each TCR beta cDNA library carried unique molecular identifiers. TCRdb processed the PCR reads anew with MiXCR; each CDR3 protein has one entry. The table records some 700,000 distinct CDR3 sequences, approximately 59% of them present only once. The study's findings and limits: Controls showed significantly higher normalized Chao1 diversity than did multiple sclerosis patients. When the samples were clustered directly with F measure, those that had been prepared in the same batch showed strong co-clustering. A handful of TRBV segments were significantly more frequent in patients than in controls. TRBV5-6, TRBV5-1 and TRBV20-1 were among these segments.

This receptor was taken from a girl aged 2-9 years with multiple sclerosis. J is TRBJ1-4 and V is TRBV4-1; the D gene is possibly TRBD1 (6 bases). The sequenced sample was blood. This CDR3 is CASSQDGGGNNEKLFF. CDR3 nucleotides: TGCGCCAGCAGCCAAGATGGGGGCGGTAATAATGAAAAACTGTTTTTT.